This passage covers 10 T cell receptor beta chains from one sample sequenced in a study of T-cell reconstitution after alpha-beta-depleted transplantation in children (dated by TCRdb to 2016 to 2017). The treatment or condition label, as the study defines it: allogeneic hematopoietic cell transplantation with graft depleted of TCRalphabeta T cells and CD19 B cells. Library prep was done by PCR. Data came from an Illumina HiSeq 2500. TCR libraries were prepared with molecular barcoding, using unique molecular identifiers to normalize TCRbeta repertoire quantification. TCRdb reprocessed the public reads (quality trimming at Q25 with fastp, clone calling with MiXCR) and kept in-frame beta chains. Duplicate CDR3 protein sequences are folded into a single record with the most common DNA and genes. Here the sample has about 540,000 distinct CDR3 sequences; 25% to 30% occur a single time. The top ten clones comprise less than 40% of the sample.

Sample: PBMCs, taken before TCRalphabeta/CD19-depleted stem cell transplant. Receptors were obtained from a boy in the first two years of life with Wiskott-Aldrich syndrome, due to receive a stem cell transplant.

V usage is TRBV20-1 and J usage is TRBJ1-3; 8 bases fit TRBD1. The CDR3 contains 16 residues. Germline values: CDR1 DFQATT, CDR2 SNEGSKA (reference sequence). The trim removed 2 bases at V and 0 bases at J, leaving 6 bases unmatched. In DNA, the CDR3 is TGCAGTGCTAGACGGACAGGGACTCCCTCTGGAAACACCATATATTTT. It translates to CSARRTGTPSGNTIYF.

V is TRBV7-9 and J is TRBJ2-1; no reliable D call. The CDR3 loop spans 13 amino acids. Trimming shortened V by 5 bases and J by 4 bases, and 9 bases separated the two germline ends. Germline lookup yields CDR1 SEHNR and CDR2 FQNEAQ (reference sequence). This chain's CDR3 is CASSAASYNEQFF. For the CDR3, the DNA is TGTGCCAGCAGCGCGGCCAGTTACAATGAGCAGTTCTTC.

A few counts support this clonotype. J is TRBJ2-1 and V is TRBV28, with 9 bases aligning to TRBD1. With 6 bases clipped from V and 0 bases from J, the junction kept 6 bases outside the gene matches. From germline, CDR1 is MDHEN and CDR2 SYDVKM. The CDR3 is 16 residues long. CDR3 in amino acids: CASSSPGQGSYNEQFF. Written as DNA, the CDR3 is TGTGCCAGCAGCTCCCCGGGACAGGGCTCCTACAATGAGCAGTTCTTC.

The table lists this clonotype with a few counts. J is TRBJ2-1 and V is TRBV5-1; unclear D gene. The CDR3 has 15 residues. V lost 0 bases to trimming and J lost 6 bases, with 13 bases between them. Looked up from germline, CDR1 is SGHRS and CDR2 is YFSETQ. The CDR3 loop is CASSLGQRPTNEQFF. CDR3 in DNA: TGCGCCAGCAGCTTGGGGCAGAGACCCACCAATGAGCAGTTCTTC.

The V and J genes are TRBV5-1 and TRBJ2-1; 11 nucleotides agree with TRBD2. Trimming cost V 4 bases and J 4 bases; bases outside gene matches: 7. The CDR3 loop spans 16 amino acids. CDR1 SGHRS and CDR2 YFSETQ come from the germline V gene. CDR3 residues: CASSLGLAGKYNEQFF. DNA for the CDR3: TGCGCCAGCAGCCTAGGACTAGCGGGCAAGTACAATGAGCAGTTCTTC.

This clonotype turned up a few times. The rearrangement links TRBV5-1 to TRBJ2-3; D may be TRBD1 or TRBD2 (5 bases each). The germline gives CDR1 SGHRS, CDR2 YFSETQ. The CDR3 covers 16 residues. Between the trimmed V and J ends, which lost 5 bases and 3 bases, there was a span of 19 bases. The DNA for the CDR3 is TGCGCCAGCAGTTACAACCCGGGACCAAGGACAGATACGCAGTATTTT. This encodes CASSYNPGPRTDTQYF.

The chain is built from TRBV28 and TRBJ1-4; D gene unclear. V lost 2 bases and J lost 3, with 7 bases in between. Germline V gene sequence: CDR1 MDHEN, CDR2 SYDVKM. CDR3 length: 14 residues. The DNA of the CDR3 is TGTGCCAGCAGTTTACCGGGGTCTAATGAAAAACTGTTTTTT. Translating it yields CASSLPGSNEKLFF. Using reference TRBV28 and TRBJ1-4 for the parts outside the CDR3, the full variable domain is DVKVTQSSRYLVKRTGEKVFLECVQDMDHENMFWYRQDPGLGLRLIYFSYDVKMKEKGDIPEGYSVSREKKERFSLILESASTNQTSMYLCASSLPGSNEKLFFGSGTQLSVL.

This clonotype has just a few counts. The V gene is TRBV28, the J gene TRBJ2-5; 7 nucleotides agree with TRBD1. The CDR3 totals 14 residues. Trimming cost V 6 bases and J 4 bases; bases outside gene matches: 8. Germline V gives CDR1 MDHEN, CDR2 SYDVKM. The CDR3 DNA reads TGTGCCAGCAGATTACGCCGGGACAGAGAGACCCAGTACTTC. Protein: CASRLRRDRETQYF.

This clonotype was recorded a few times. The genes are TRBV5-1 and TRBJ2-2, with D unclear. The CDR3 totals 13 residues. The germline V and J ends were trimmed by 0 bases and 7 bases, with 7 bases remaining between them. Germline CDR1 reads SGHRS; CDR2 reads YFSETQ. CDR3 in DNA: TGCGCCAGCAGCTTGGTAGGCGGCGGGGAGCTGTTTTTT. Amino acid sequence: CASSLVGGGELFF.

This clonotype was recorded a few times. The J gene is TRBJ2-3, the V gene TRBV4-1; D is perhaps TRBD1 (5 bases). V lost 4 bases and J lost 3, with 11 bases in between. The CDR3 is 14 amino acids. CDR1 and CDR2 (germline): MGHRA, YSYEKL. Here the CDR3 DNA reads TGCGCCAGCAGCCCCGTACCAGGGACAGATACGCAGTATTTT. Its translation is CASSPVPGTDTQYF.